This T cell receptor beta chain was recovered during a study of cytomegalovirus exposure and HLA in healthy donors. The study's findings and limits: Associated with cytomegalovirus, according to the listing, were 150 to 200 TCR beta chains.

With respect to this clone: Its matching antigen is unknown.

Amplification used 60 Vbeta primers and 13 Jbeta primers. Here immunoSEQ multiplex PCR was the method, and the copy in TCRdb shows in-frame clones only, minus some. The sample comprises 90,000 to 150,000 clones, around 63% of which are singletons, and about a tenth rests with the top ten. This TCR was recovered from a man aged 35 to 55 in good health and CMV-seropositive. The specimen sequenced was PBMCs.

The CDR3 sequence: CASSSAPPTSTDTQYF. In DNA, the CDR3 is TGTGCCAGCAGCTCCGCCCCACCGACTAGCACAGATACGCAGTATTTT. This rearrangement joins TRBV7-8 to TRBJ2-3; D is ambiguous. Trimming stripped 4 bases from V and 0 bases from J, with 14 bases between. CDR1 and CDR2 (germline): SGHVS, FQNEAQ. There are 16 residues in the CDR3.